This T cell receptor (beta chain) was captured in a study of blood T cell repertoires in COVID-19. TCRdb keeps only in-frame clones here, not all; method: immunoSEQ multiplex PCR. Among tens of thousands of clones listed, roughly 80% were seen once. Participants were aged roughly 18 to 89 years from approximately 23 US areas. Germline V gene data show CDR1 as MDHEN and CDR2 as SYDVKM. This CDR3 region has 17 residues. Trimming stripped 6 bases from V and 2 bases from J, with 20 bases between. This clone was detected only once. Sequencing was performed on PBMCs or T cells enriched from blood (not recorded which). The receptor's source is a woman between 35 and 50 years old with acute COVID-19. This rearrangement joins TRBV28 to TRBJ1-3; D possibly corresponds to TRBD1 (5 bases). In DNA form, the CDR3 reads TGTGCCAGCAGCCTACAGGCAGGGTTTGCTACTGGAAACACCATATATTTT. It codes for CASSLQAGFATGNTIYF.